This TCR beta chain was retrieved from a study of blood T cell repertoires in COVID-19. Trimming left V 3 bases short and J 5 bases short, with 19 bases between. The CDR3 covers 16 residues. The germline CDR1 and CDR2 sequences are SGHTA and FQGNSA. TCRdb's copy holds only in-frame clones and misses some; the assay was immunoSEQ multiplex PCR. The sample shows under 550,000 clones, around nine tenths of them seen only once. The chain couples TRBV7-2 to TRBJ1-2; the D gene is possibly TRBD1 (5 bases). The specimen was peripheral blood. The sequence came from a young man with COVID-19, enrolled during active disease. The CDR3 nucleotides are TGTGCCAGCAGCTTGGCAGGGTTGGCTGACCTTTATGGCTACACCTTC. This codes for CASSLAGLADLYGYTF.